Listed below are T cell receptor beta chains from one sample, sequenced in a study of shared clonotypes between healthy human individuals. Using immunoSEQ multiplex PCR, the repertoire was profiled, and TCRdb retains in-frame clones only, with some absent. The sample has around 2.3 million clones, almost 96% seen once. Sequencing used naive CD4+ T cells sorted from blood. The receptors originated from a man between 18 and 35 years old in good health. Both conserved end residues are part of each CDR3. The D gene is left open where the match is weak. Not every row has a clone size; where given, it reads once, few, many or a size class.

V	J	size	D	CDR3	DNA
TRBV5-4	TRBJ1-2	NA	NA	CASSRAGAVYGYTF	TGTGCCAGCAGCCGAGCAGGGGCAGTCTATGGCTACACCTTC
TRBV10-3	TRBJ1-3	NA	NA	CAITGSGNTIYF	TGTGCCATCACCGGGTCTGGAAACACCATATATTTT
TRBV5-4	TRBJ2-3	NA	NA	CATKQGGPSTDTQYF	TGTGCCACCAAGCAGGGGGGGCCTAGCACAGATACGCAGTATTTT
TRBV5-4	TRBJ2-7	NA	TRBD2	CASSSLISGIYEQYF	TGTGCCAGCAGCTCCCTGATTAGCGGGATCTACGAGCAGTACTTC
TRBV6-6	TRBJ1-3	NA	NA	CASRTPGPGNTIYF	TGTGCCAGCAGAACTCCGGGACCTGGAAACACCATATATTTT
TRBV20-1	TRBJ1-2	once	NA	CSARLDDGYTF	TGCAGTGCTAGACTCGACGATGGCTACACCTTC
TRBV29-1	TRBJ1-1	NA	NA	CSVVRVKTNTEAFF	TGCAGCGTTGTCAGGGTTAAGACGAACACTGAAGCTTTCTTT
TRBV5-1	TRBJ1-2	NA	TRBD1	CASSEVLTGPNYGYTF	TGCGCCAGCAGCGAAGTTCTGACAGGGCCGAACTATGGCTACACCTTC
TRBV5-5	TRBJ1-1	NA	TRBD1	CASSKTGAGTEAFF	TGTGCCAGCAGCAAGACAGGGGCGGGCACTGAAGCTTTCTTT
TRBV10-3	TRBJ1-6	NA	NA	CAISFQGNSPLHF	TGTGCCATCAGTTTTCAGGGTAATTCACCCCTCCACTTT
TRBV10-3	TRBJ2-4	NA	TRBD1	CASGQGENIQYF	TGTGCCTCGGGACAGGGGGAAAACATTCAGTACTTC
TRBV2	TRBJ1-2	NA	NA	CASSDSVLAGIGYGYTF	TGTGCCAGCAGTGATTCCGTTTTGGCAGGAATTGGCTATGGCTACACCTTC
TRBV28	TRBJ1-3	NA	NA	CASSHGSSGNTIYF	TGTGCCAGCAGTCATGGGAGCTCTGGAAACACCATATATTTT
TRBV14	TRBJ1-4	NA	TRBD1	CASRRTGVGYEKLFF	TGTGCCAGCAGGAGGACAGGCGTCGGTTATGAAAAACTGTTTTTT
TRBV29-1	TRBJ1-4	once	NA	CSVDSGSGSEKLFF	TGCAGCGTTGATTCGGGGAGTGGCAGTGAAAAACTGTTTTTT
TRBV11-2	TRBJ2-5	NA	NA	CASSRVTIGETQYF	TGTGCCAGCAGCCGGGTAACGATCGGTGAGACCCAGTACTTC
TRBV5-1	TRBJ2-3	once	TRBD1	CASSPGQGVTDTQYF	TGCGCCAGCAGCCCCGGACAGGGGGTTACAGATACGCAGTATTTT
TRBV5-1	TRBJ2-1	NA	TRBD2	CASSLVDSGGTNYNEQFF	TGCGCCAGCAGCTTGGTGGATAGCGGGGGCACCAACTACAATGAGCAGTTCTTC
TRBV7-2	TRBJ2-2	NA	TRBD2	CASTKGQRGGNTGELFF	TGTGCCAGCACCAAGGGCCAGCGGGGAGGAAACACCGGGGAGCTGTTTTTT
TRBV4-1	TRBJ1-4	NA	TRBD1	CASSQGQGTNEKLFF	TGCGCCAGCAGCCAAGGACAGGGAACTAATGAAAAACTGTTTTTT
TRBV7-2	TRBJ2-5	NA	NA	CASSRGVETQYF	TGTGCCAGCAGCCGCGGGGTTGAGACCCAGTACTTC
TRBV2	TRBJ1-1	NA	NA	CASNGRGESFF	TGTGCCAGCAACGGGCGGGGTGAGTCCTTCTTT
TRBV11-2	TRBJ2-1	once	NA	CASSLERIHEQFF	TGTGCCAGCAGCTTGGAAAGAATCCATGAGCAGTTCTTC
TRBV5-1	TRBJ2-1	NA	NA	CASSLVAALYNEQFF	TGCGCCAGCAGCCTAGTAGCGGCGCTCTACAATGAGCAGTTCTTC
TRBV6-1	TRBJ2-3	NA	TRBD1	CASSEAQGVPTDTQYF	TGTGCCAGCAGTGAAGCGCAGGGGGTCCCCACAGATACGCAGTATTTT
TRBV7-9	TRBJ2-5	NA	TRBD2	CASSLAGGSETQYF	TGTGCCAGCAGCTTAGCGGGGGGGTCTGAGACCCAGTACTTC
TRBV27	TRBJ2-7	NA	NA	CASTTGLGEQYF	TGTGCCAGCACTACCGGCCTTGGCGAGCAGTACTTC
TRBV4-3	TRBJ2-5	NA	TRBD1	CASSQVDRDRETQYF	TGCGCCAGCAGCCAAGTTGACAGGGACCGTGAGACCCAGTACTTC
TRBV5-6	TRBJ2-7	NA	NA	CASSSGGTGRPYEQYF	TGTGCCAGCAGCTCGGGGGGGACAGGGAGACCCTACGAGCAGTACTTC
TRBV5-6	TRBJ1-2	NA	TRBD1	CASSPGQGARRDGYTF	TGTGCCAGCAGTCCGGGACAGGGGGCTAGACGGGATGGCTACACCTTC
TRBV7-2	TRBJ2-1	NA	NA	CASSLSQALDEQFF	TGTGCCAGCAGCTTGTCCCAGGCTCTCGATGAGCAGTTCTTC
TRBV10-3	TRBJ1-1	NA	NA	CAISGTSLNTEAFF	TGTGCCATCAGTGGGACGTCCCTGAACACTGAAGCTTTCTTT
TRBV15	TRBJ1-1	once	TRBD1	CATSARDREAFF	TGTGCCACCAGCGCCCGGGACAGGGAAGCTTTCTTT
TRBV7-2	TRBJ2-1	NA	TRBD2	CASSLRGSGLAGKSEQFF	TGTGCCAGCAGCTTACGGGGTTCGGGACTAGCGGGAAAGAGTGAGCAGTTCTTC
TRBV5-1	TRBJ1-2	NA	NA	CASSPGGARGYTF	TGCGCCAGCAGCCCCGGTGGAGCCCGCGGCTACACCTTC
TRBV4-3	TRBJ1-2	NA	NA	CASSQVSERALYGYTF	TGCGCCAGCAGCCAAGTGAGTGAGAGGGCTCTCTATGGCTACACCTTC
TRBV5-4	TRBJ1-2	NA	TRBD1	CASSIRTGSNYGYTF	TGTGCCAGCAGCATAAGGACAGGGTCGAACTATGGCTACACCTTC
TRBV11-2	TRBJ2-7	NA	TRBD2	CASSPGVLAGLLYEQYF	TGTGCCAGCAGTCCCGGGGTACTAGCGGGGTTACTCTACGAGCAGTACTTC
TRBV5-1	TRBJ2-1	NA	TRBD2	CASSLGLAGANEQFF	TGCGCCAGCAGCCTAGGACTAGCGGGAGCCAATGAGCAGTTCTTC
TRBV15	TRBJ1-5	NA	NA	CATSRAPPEVYSNQPQHF	TGTGCCACCAGCAGAGCCCCCCCCGAGGTTTATAGCAATCAGCCCCAGCATTTT
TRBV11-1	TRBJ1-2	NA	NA	CASSAGQPYGYTF	TGTGCCAGCAGCGCAGGACAGCCGTATGGCTACACCTTC
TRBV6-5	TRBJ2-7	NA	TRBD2	CASSPPLAGVHEQYF	TGTGCCAGCAGTCCCCCCCTAGCGGGAGTACACGAGCAGTACTTC
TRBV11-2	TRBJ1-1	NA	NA	CASSLLAYPSDNTEAFF	TGTGCCAGCAGCCTTCTAGCTTACCCTTCCGATAACACTGAAGCTTTCTTT
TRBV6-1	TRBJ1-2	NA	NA	CAGESGLTNYGYTF	TGTGCCGGCGAATCGGGGCTTACTAACTATGGCTACACCTTC
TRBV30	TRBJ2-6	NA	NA	CAWSASWGGTPGANVLTF	TGTGCCTGGAGTGCCTCCTGGGGAGGAACCCCTGGGGCCAACGTCCTGACTTTC
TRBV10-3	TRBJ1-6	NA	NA	CAISRFTGNSPLHF	TGTGCCATCAGTCGATTTACGGGGAATTCACCCCTCCACTTT
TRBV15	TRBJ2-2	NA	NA	CATSRDQGYGELFF	TGTGCCACCAGCAGAGATCAGGGTTATGGGGAGCTGTTTTTT
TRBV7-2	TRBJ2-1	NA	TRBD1	CASSSDRATYNEQFF	TGTGCCAGCAGCTCTGACAGGGCGACCTACAATGAGCAGTTCTTC
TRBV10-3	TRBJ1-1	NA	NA	CAIAPGREANTEAFF	TGTGCCATCGCACCGGGACGAGAGGCGAACACTGAAGCTTTCTTT
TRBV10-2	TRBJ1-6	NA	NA	CASTGRGTGLNSPLHF	TGCGCCAGCACCGGACGGGGGACCGGCCTTAATTCACCCCTCCACTTT
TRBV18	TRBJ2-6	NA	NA	CASSQGTPAMSSGANVLTF	TGTGCCAGCTCACAGGGGACACCGGCGATGTCCTCTGGGGCCAACGTCCTGACTTTC
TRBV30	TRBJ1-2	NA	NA	CAWSVFPEDYGYTF	TGTGCCTGGAGTGTATTCCCAGAGGACTATGGCTACACCTTC
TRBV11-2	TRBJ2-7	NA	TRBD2	CASSTGTSGFKQYF	TGTGCCAGCAGCACCGGGACTAGTGGGTTTAAGCAGTACTTC